The 26 T cell receptor beta chains in this list originate from one sample, sequenced in a study of T cell clonotyping in hematopoietic cell transplantation. Time point meaning: recipient sample about 28 days before transplant, after cytoreduction. Clones were read by immunoSEQ multiplex PCR, and TCRdb kept only the in-frame ones, dropping some. The sample shows some 11,000 clones, roughly 90% of them seen only once. The source was peripheral blood mononuclear cells, collected before stem cell transplant. The origin of the receptors is a woman in her 40s with acute myeloid leukemia. Some clones in this sample may be carry-over from other donors' samples.

This clone was detected only once. The chain recombines TRBV9 with TRBJ1-3, with 8 bases lining up with TRBD1. This CDR3 region has 15 residues. The junction had 4 bases not matched to a gene; V was cut back by 3 bases and J by 2 bases. The germline CDR1 and CDR2 sequences are SGDLS and YYNGEE. Here the CDR3 DNA reads TGTGCCAGCAGCGCACCGGACAGGGCTGGAAACACCATATATTTT. Encoded protein: CASSAPDRAGNTIYF.

This chain uses TRBV9 with TRBJ2-5, with D perhaps TRBD2 (5 bases). The CDR3 contains 17 residues. The germline V gene encodes CDR1 SGDLS and CDR2 YYNGEE. Trimming took off 4 bases at V and 0 bases at J, with 19 bases between the two ends. CDR3 nucleotides: TGTGCCAGCAGCCCGGTCGGACTGGATACGTACCAAGAGACCCAGTACTTC. This encodes CASSPVGLDTYQETQYF.

The genes are TRBV7-2 and TRBJ2-2; a possible D gene is TRBD1 (5 bases). The germline gives CDR1 SGHTA, CDR2 FQGNSA. Deletions cut 3 bases from V and 6 bases from J, with 14 bases between. The CDR3 extends over 15 amino acids. This CDR3 reads CASSFDRTLSGELFF. The CDR3 nucleotides are TGTGCCAGCAGCTTTGACCGGACATTATCCGGGGAGCTGTTTTTT.

J is TRBJ2-7 and V is TRBV19, with D possibly matching TRBD2 (5 bases). Looked up from germline, CDR1 is LNHDA and CDR2 is SQIVND (reference sequence). This CDR3 is built from 14 residues. V lost 5 bases to trimming and J lost 4 bases, with 15 bases between them. CDR3: CASSSTGITYEQYF. In DNA form, the CDR3 reads TGTGCCAGTAGTTCTACCGGGATTACTTACGAGCAGTACTTC.

V is TRBV27 and J is TRBJ2-7, with D maybe TRBD1 (6 bases). The CDR3 is 15 amino acids. V was trimmed by 7 bases and J by 3 bases, leaving 19 bases between them. Germline values: CDR1 MNHEY, CDR2 SMNVEV (reference sequence). The CDR3 loop reads CASNSRDRSNYEQYF. In DNA, the CDR3 is TGTGCCAGCAACAGTCGAGACAGGTCAAACTACGAGCAGTACTTC.

The chain uses TRBV27 and TRBJ2-7; TRBD2 is a possible D gene (5 bases). Germline V gene sequence: CDR1 MNHEY, CDR2 SMNVEV (reference sequence). CDR3 length equals 13 residues. The V end was cut by 4 bases, the J end by 3 bases, with 10 bases between. CDR3 in amino acids: CASSYRDNYEQYF. The CDR3 coding sequence is TGTGCCAGCAGTTATCGGGATAACTACGAGCAGTACTTC.

This chain connects TRBV21-1 to TRBJ1-2; the D segment call TRBD1 is taken from the table without a DNA check. TRBV21-1 is deemed a pseudogene. The CDR3 covers 12 residues. The CDR3, as DNA: TGTGCCAGCACAGGGGCTAACTATGGCTACACCTTC. Its translation: CASTGANYGYTF.

This clone was found once. The chain links TRBV4-2 to TRBJ2-5; D is perhaps TRBD1 or TRBD2 (5 bases each). This CDR3 comprises 15 residues. V dropped 1 base and J dropped 2 bases, with 11 bases sitting between them. CDR1 and CDR2 from the germline V gene are LGHNA and YNFKEQ. CDR3 protein: CASSQVEGSQETQYF. CDR3 nucleotide sequence: TGTGCCAGCAGCCAAGTAGAGGGGTCACAAGAGACCCAGTACTTC.

V gene TRBV30 combines with J gene TRBJ2-1, with D perhaps matching TRBD1 or TRBD2 (5 bases each). The CDR3 runs to 16 residues. V lost 5 bases, J lost 0 bases, and 17 bases lay in between. Germline CDR1 GTSNPN, CDR2 SVGIG (reference sequence). CDR3 protein: CAWLKGPRGSYNEQFF. CDR3 in DNA: TGTGCCTGGTTAAAGGGACCTCGTGGCTCCTACAATGAGCAGTTCTTC.

This chain joins TRBV5-6 and TRBJ1-2; possibly TRBD1 for D (6 bases). Germline-derived CDR1 and CDR2 are SGHDT and YYEEEE. This CDR3 comprises 16 residues. Trimming shortened V by 1 base and J by 1 base, and 14 bases separated the two germline ends. The CDR3 DNA sequence: TGTGCCAGCAGCTTGATCCGGGACATCATTAACTATGGCTACACCTTC. Translation: CASSLIRDIINYGYTF.

This chain connects TRBV27 to TRBJ1-1; 10 nucleotides line up with TRBD1. The CDR3 sequence is 14 residues long. Germline trimming cut 5 bases from V and 4 bases from J; bases unmatched to any gene: 4. Per germline, CDR1 MNHEY and CDR2 SMNVEV (reference sequence). This chain's CDR3 is CASSLDRGRTEAFF. CDR3 bases: TGTGCCAGCAGTCTCGACAGGGGGCGCACTGAAGCTTTCTTT.

V and J are TRBV5-1 and TRBJ2-5, with D perhaps being TRBD1 or TRBD2 (5 bases each). The CDR3 contains 13 residues. The V end lost 4 bases, the J end lost 1 base, and 8 bases lay between the germline ends. Germline CDR1 SGHRS, CDR2 YFSETQ. This chain's CDR3 is CASSPGPQETQYF. CDR3 sequence (DNA): TGCGCCAGCAGCCCGGGACCCCAAGAGACCCAGTACTTC.

The chain links TRBV4-2 to TRBJ2-3; no clear D. V was clipped by 0 bases and J by 0 bases, with 13 bases between them. The CDR3 is made up of 17 amino acids. Germline V CDR1 and CDR2: LGHNA, YNFKEQ. The CDR3 is CASSQDGNGPSTDTQYF. The CDR3 DNA sequence: TGTGCCAGCAGCCAAGATGGGAACGGCCCAAGCACAGATACGCAGTATTTT.

This rearrangement joins TRBV2 to TRBJ2-3; maybe TRBD2 (6 bases). The V gene's germline CDR1 is SNHLY and CDR2 FYNNEI. The CDR3 contains 15 residues. Trimming removed 3 bases at V and 5 bases at J, with 15 bases between. The CDR3 DNA reads as TGTGCCAGCAGTGAGGCGGGACTCCGAGGAGATACGCAGTATTTT. Its translation: CASSEAGLRGDTQYF.

The chain recombines TRBV30 with TRBJ1-1, with D hard to call. The CDR3 is 13 amino acids. V lost 4 bases and J lost 1, with 10 bases in between. From germline, CDR1 is GTSNPN and CDR2 SVGIG (reference sequence). CDR3 coding DNA: TGTGCCTGGAACTCCCAGAAGAACACTGAAGCTTTCTTT. Its protein is CAWNSQKNTEAFF.

The chain links TRBV19 to TRBJ2-1; 7 nucleotides line up with TRBD1. The CDR3 loop spans 14 amino acids. CDR1 and CDR2 (germline): LNHDA, SQIVND (reference sequence). The ends lost 2 bases at V and 10 bases at J; junction bases unmatched: 8. Here the CDR3 DNA reads TGTGCCAGTAGTATAAATGTAAAAGGGGGCGAGCAGTTCTTC. This translates into CASSINVKGGEQFF.

V usage is TRBV19 and J usage is TRBJ2-7, with TRBD2 identical over 8 bases. With V trimmed by 7 bases and J by 2 bases, 10 bases remained unmatched. There are 15 residues in the CDR3. In germline, CDR1 is LNHDA, CDR2 SQIVND (reference sequence). The DNA for the CDR3 is TGTGCCAGTAAAGACGAGCGGGAGTTTCCCTACGAGCAGTACTTC. Translation gives CASKDEREFPYEQYF. The full variable domain, completed using reference TRBV19 and TRBJ2-7, is DGGITQSPKYLFRKEGQNVTLSCEQNLNHDAMYWYRQDPGQGLRLIYYSQIVNDFQKGDIAEGYSVSREKKESFPLTVTSAQKNPTAFYLCASKDEREFPYEQYFGPGTRLTVT.

The J gene is TRBJ2-7, the V gene TRBV20-1; no definite D call. The V gene lost 3 bases and the J gene lost 4 bases, with 7 bases spanning the gap. Germline CDR1 reads DFQATT; CDR2 reads SNEGSKA (reference sequence). CDR3 size: 11 residues. DNA of the CDR3: TGCAGTGCTAGCCGATCGTACGAGCAGTACTTC. Its protein product is CSASRSYEQYF.

The chain combines TRBV10-3 with TRBJ1-2; 8 nucleotides agree with TRBD1. The length of the CDR3 is 14 residues. V gave up 3 bases and J gave up 5 bases; unmatched junction bases: 5. Per germline, CDR1 ENHRY and CDR2 SYGVKD. The CDR3 spells CAISEPDRAYGYTF. The CDR3 nucleotides read TGTGCCATCAGTGAACCGGACAGGGCTTATGGCTACACCTTC.

This sequence joins TRBV11-2 and TRBJ1-2; 11 bases match TRBD1. Unmatched junction bases numbered 9, after V lost 4 bases and J lost 2 bases. CDR1 is SGHAT and CDR2 is FQNNGV in the germline V gene. This CDR3 region has 17 residues. The CDR3 loop is CASSSTRGTGGNYGYTF. In nucleotides, the CDR3 is TGTGCCAGCAGCTCCACCAGAGGGACAGGGGGAAACTATGGCTACACCTTC. Together with reference TRBV11-2 and TRBJ1-2, the CDR3 gives the full variable domain: EAGVAQSPRYKIIEKRQSVAFWCNPISGHATLYWYQQILGQGPKLLIQFQNNGVVDDSQLPKDRFSAERLKGVDSTLKIQPAKLEDSAVYLCASSSTRGTGGNYGYTFGSGTRLTVV.

The chain couples TRBV12-5 to TRBJ1-1; unclear D gene. Trimming left V 7 bases short and J 6 bases short, with 18 bases between. Per the germline V gene, CDR1 is LGHNT and CDR2 is FRNRAP. This CDR3 is 14 amino acids long. CDR3 coding DNA: TGTGCTAGTGCCGAAACCCGGCTAATGGCTGAAGCTTTCTTT. This encodes CASAETRLMAEAFF.

On this clone itself: At one of its ends the junction is not consistent with the germline gene, which may arise from a read error. The chain carries TRBV7-8 and TRBJ2-7; 9 bases map to TRBD2. The germline gives CDR1 SGHVS, CDR2 FQNEAQ. The length of the CDR3 is 16 residues. The chain's CDR3 is CASSLAGPSGVYEQYF. DNA for the CDR3: TGTGCCAGCAGCCTAGCGGGACCTAGCGGAGTCTACGAGCAGTACTTC.

In DNA, the CDR3 is TGCAGCGTAGGCGGACGGGGCAACTCTGGAAACACCATATATTTT. As protein: CSVGGRGNSGNTIYF. V gene TRBV29-1 combines with J gene TRBJ1-3; tentative D call: TRBD1 (5 bases). V was cut by 6 bases and J by 0 bases, with 15 bases left in between. The CDR3 loop spans 15 amino acids. Per the germline V gene, CDR1 is SQVTM and CDR2 is ANQGSEA.

V is TRBV5-1 and J is TRBJ2-7; tentative D call: TRBD1 (7 bases). This CDR3 has 14 residues. CDR1 and CDR2 from the germline V gene are SGHRS and YFSETQ. Trimming removed 0 bases at V and 5 bases at J, with 12 bases between. In DNA form, the CDR3 reads TGCGCCAGCAGCTTGGGACAGGGAGGCGACGAGCAGTACTTC. Its protein is CASSLGQGGDEQYF.

V is TRBV5-4 and J is TRBJ1-2; 8 bases are shared with TRBD1. Trimming cost V 4 bases and J 8 bases; bases outside gene matches: 10. CDR3 size: 14 residues. Germline V gives CDR1 SGHNT, CDR2 YYREEE (reference sequence). CDR3 sequence reads: CASSHSGTGVGYTF. The CDR3 coding sequence is TGTGCCAGCAGCCATTCAGGGACAGGCGTAGGCTACACCTTC.

This clone showed up just once. The chain carries TRBV29-1 and TRBJ1-1; no definite D call. Trimming cost V 7 bases and J 0 bases, with 18 bases left between them. This CDR3 has 15 amino acids. Germline V lookup: CDR1 SQVTM, CDR2 ANQGSEA. CDR3 sequence (DNA): TGCAGCGCCCTTCCTGGGTGGGCATTGAACACTGAAGCTTTCTTT. It yields the protein CSALPGWALNTEAFF.